This TCR beta chain was sequenced during a study of T cells in Graves' hyperthyroidism and ophthalmopathy. Clinical Activity Scores of at least 3, NOSPECS grades of at least 4 and durations under 3 months characterized ophthalmopathy patients. Researchers barred patients who had uncontrolled infection, other autoimmune disease, pregnancy or lactation. Diagnoses rested on clinical symptoms, serum thyroxine and TRAb, thyroid ultrasound and orbital computed tomography. This clonotype was observed a handful of times. Its antigen is unknown. Whole-study findings and limits: A 13 V-J model separated ophthalmopathy from stable hyperthyroidism.

Template material for amplifying TCR beta CDR3 regions consisted of RNA transcripts. In the first-round RT-PCR of the TCR CDR3, the HTBI primer set was used. TCRdb reprocessed the multiplex PCR reads via MiXCR and lists one record per CDR3 protein. The data hold a few hundred thousand distinct CDR3 sequences, with about a sixth observed a single time. This clonotype originated in a woman between 40 and 50 years old with Graves' ophthalmopathy. Sequenced input: blood.

The CDR3 spells CASYRGRGYTF. As DNA, the CDR3 is TGTGCCAGCTACAGGGGCCGCGGCTACACCTTC. The chain uses TRBV12-3 or TRBV12-4 and TRBJ1-2, with 7 bases that match TRBD1. CDR3 length: 11 residues. V dropped 8 bases and J dropped 8; count of bases not matched to a gene: 5.